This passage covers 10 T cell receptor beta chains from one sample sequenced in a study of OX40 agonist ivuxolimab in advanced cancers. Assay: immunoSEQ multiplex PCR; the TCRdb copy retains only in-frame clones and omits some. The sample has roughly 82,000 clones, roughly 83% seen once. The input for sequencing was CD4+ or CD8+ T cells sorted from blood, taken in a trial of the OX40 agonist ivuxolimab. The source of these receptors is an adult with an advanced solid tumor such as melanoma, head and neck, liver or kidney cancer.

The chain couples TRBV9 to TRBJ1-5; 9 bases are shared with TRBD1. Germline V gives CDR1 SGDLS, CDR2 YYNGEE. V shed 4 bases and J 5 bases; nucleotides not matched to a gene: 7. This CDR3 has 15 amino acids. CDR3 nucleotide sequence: TGTGCCAGCAGCCCCGGACAGGGGCCCTATCAGCCCCAGCATTTT. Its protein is CASSPGQGPYQPQHF.

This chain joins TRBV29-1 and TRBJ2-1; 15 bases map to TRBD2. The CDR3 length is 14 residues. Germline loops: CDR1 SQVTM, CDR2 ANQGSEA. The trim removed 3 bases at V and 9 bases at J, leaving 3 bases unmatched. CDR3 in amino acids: CSVDGLAGGPEQFF. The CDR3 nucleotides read TGCAGCGTTGACGGACTAGCGGGGGGGCCTGAGCAGTTCTTC.

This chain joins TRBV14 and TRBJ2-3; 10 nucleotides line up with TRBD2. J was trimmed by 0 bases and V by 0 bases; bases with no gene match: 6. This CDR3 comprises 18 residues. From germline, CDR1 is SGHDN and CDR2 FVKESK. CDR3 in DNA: TGTGCCAGCAGCCAAGACTGGACTAGCGGAACTAGCACAGATACGCAGTATTTT. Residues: CASSQDWTSGTSTDTQYF.

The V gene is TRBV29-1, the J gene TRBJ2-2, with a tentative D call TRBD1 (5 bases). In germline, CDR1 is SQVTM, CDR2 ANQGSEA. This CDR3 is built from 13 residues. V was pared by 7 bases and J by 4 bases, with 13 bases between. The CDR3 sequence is CSATQGGTGELFF. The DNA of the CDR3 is TGCAGCGCAACCCAGGGTGGCACCGGGGAGCTGTTTTTT.

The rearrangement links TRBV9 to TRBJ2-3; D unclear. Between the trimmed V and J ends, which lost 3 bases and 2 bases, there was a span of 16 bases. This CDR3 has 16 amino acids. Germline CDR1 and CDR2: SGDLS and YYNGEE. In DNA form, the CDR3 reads TGTGCCAGCAGCGCTCGGACCACCCTCCTCACAGATACGCAGTATTTT. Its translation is CASSARTTLLTDTQYF.

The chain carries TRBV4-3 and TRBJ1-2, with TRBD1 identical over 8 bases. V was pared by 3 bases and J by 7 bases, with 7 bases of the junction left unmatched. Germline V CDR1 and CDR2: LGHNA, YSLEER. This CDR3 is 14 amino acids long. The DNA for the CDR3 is TGCGCCAGCAGCCACGGCAGGGGGCAAGGTGGCTACACCTTC. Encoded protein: CASSHGRGQGGYTF.

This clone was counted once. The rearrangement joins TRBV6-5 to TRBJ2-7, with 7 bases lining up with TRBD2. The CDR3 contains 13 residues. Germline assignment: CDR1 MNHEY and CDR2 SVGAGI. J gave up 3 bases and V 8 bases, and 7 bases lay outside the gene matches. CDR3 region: CASRSGGSYEQYF. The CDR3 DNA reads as TGTGCCAGCCGATCGGGGGGAAGCTACGAGCAGTACTTC.

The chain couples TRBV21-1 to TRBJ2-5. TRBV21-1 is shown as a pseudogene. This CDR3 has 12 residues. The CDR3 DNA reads TGTGCCAGCAGCAAAGCTAATAAAGCCCAGTACTTC. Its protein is CASSKANKAQYF.

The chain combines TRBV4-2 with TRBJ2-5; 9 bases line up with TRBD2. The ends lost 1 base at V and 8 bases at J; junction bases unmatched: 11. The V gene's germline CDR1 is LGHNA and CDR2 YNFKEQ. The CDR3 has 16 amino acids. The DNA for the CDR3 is TGTGCCAGCAGCCAAGCGCAGCGGGGGGCCGATATAACCCAGTACTTC. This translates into CASSQAQRGADITQYF.

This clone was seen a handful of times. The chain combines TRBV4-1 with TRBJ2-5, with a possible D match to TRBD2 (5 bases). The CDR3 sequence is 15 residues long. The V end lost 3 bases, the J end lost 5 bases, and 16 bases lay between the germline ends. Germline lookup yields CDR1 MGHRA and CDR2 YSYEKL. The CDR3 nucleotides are TGCGCCAGCAGCCAGCTAGAACGGGGTCTGGAGACCCAGTACTTC. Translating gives CASSQLERGLETQYF.